This T cell receptor beta chain was retrieved from a study of T-cell reconstitution after alpha-beta-depleted transplantation in children. Study observations and caveats: The study reportedly traced alpha-beta T cells about two months after transplant to several hundred expanded graft clones. Certain patients had high TCRbeta diversity at day 60, and it came from recipient T cells and thymic progenitors that survived.

Construction of the TCRbeta library involved unique molecular identifiers. TCRdb fed the PCR reads into MiXCR, producing one record per CDR3 protein. The sample has 40,000 to 60,000 distinct CDR3 sequences, approximately 9.2% seen once. This clonotype was counted many times. Its antigen is unidentified. Per germline, CDR1 SGHDT and CDR2 YYEEEE. CDR3 length: 14 residues. Between the trimmed V and J ends, which lost 7 bases and 6 bases, there was a span of 17 bases. V is TRBV5-6 and J is TRBJ2-1, with D perhaps matching TRBD2 (6 bases). This receptor was identified in a male patient aged 2-15 years who had a stem cell transplant for chronic granulomatous disease, so the T cells may come from the graft donor. The sequenced sample was PBMCs, mostly from graft donor cells, obtained 60 days after TCRalphabeta/CD19-depleted stem cell transplant. CDR3 nucleotides: TGTGCCAGCGGACGCCCAGCGGGCATCAATGAGCAGTTCTTC. Translation gives CASGRPAGINEQFF.